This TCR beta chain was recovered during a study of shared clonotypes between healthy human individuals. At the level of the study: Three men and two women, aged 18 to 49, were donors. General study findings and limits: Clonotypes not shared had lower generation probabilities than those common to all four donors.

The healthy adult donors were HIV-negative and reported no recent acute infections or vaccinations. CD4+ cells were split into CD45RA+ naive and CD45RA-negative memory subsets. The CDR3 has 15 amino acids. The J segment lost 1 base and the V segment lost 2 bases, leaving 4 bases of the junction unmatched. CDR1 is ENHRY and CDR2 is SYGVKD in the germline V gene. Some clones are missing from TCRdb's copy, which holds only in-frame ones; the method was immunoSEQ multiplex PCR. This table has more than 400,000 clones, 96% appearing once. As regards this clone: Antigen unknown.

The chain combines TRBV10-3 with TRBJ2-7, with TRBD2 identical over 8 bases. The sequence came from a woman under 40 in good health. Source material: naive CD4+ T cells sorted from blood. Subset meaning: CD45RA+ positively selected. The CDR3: CAISETGTRSYEQYF. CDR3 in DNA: TGTGCCATCAGTGAGACCGGGACTAGATCCTACGAGCAGTACTTC.